This is a list of T cell receptor beta chains from one sample in a study of identical twins. Each CDR3 protein gets one entry after TCRdb re-called the 5' RACE reads with MiXCR. The sample yields under 300,000 distinct CDR3 sequences, around 8.3% seen once. Separately, the same data were catalogued under a study of yellow fever vaccine responses in identical twins.

Sequencing used CD8+ T cells sorted from blood. These receptors were obtained from a woman younger than 35 in good health. Each CDR3 is given with its conserved first and last residue. The D gene is left open where the match is weak. Size is stated for part of the rows, as once, few or many counts, or as a class when the clone is expanded.

J gene	clone size	V gene	D gene	CDR3 protein
TRBJ2-2	few	TRBV6-2/TRBV6-3	NA	CASWGAGSVAGELFF
TRBJ2-3	many	TRBV9	TRBD1	CASSDSSLGQSTDTQYF
TRBJ2-5	NA	TRBV7-2	NA	CASSFLGRETQYF
TRBJ1-1	many	TRBV4-3	NA	CASSLHLNTEAFF
TRBJ1-1	many	TRBV4-3	NA	CASSQDKTGLVEAFF
TRBJ1-2	few	TRBV4-1	TRBD1	CASSQRTGENYGYTF
TRBJ1-1	NA	TRBV5-6	NA	CASSGGDLEAFF
TRBJ1-2	few	TRBV28	NA	CASSLGLFVREVPYGYTF
TRBJ2-1	few	TRBV24-1	NA	CATGLYNEQFF
TRBJ2-7	few	TRBV12-3/TRBV12-4	TRBD2	CASSLASGGISYEQYF
TRBJ2-2	NA	TRBV20-1	NA	CSARGLGGNTVELFF
TRBJ2-1	many	TRBV7-8	NA	CASVPGRAGYNEQFF
TRBJ2-2	many	TRBV12-3/TRBV12-4	NA	CASSAHAGTNGELFF
TRBJ1-1	few	TRBV5-1	TRBD1	CASSLPRTGGNTEAFF
TRBJ2-3	NA	TRBV6-1	NA	CASSGAADLSTDTQYF
TRBJ1-1	many	TRBV14	NA	CASSQGVRNTEAFF
TRBJ2-5	many	TRBV4-3	NA	CASSQEPTGEVETQYF
TRBJ2-3	few	TRBV29-1	NA	CSVDLGVGSSDTQYF
TRBJ2-2	NA	TRBV28	NA	CASRPIPHTGELFF
TRBJ1-2	many	TRBV29-1	NA	CSVEGPDYGYTF
TRBJ2-1	few	TRBV5-1	NA	CASSLWDLNEQFF
TRBJ1-1	few	TRBV28	TRBD1	CASSPLQGMNTEAFF
TRBJ2-1	NA	TRBV7-9	NA	CASSLASSYNEQFF
TRBJ1-1	few	TRBV6-2/TRBV6-3	NA	CASSFSQYNTEAFF
TRBJ2-7	few	TRBV10-3	TRBD1	CAISGTTGNTYEQYF
TRBJ2-5	NA	TRBV4-2	NA	CASSQTLGTVETQYF
TRBJ2-7	NA	TRBV4-3	NA	CASSHQRTYEQYF
TRBJ2-2	NA	TRBV24-1	TRBD1	CATSGGQPTGELFF
TRBJ2-7	few	TRBV20-1	NA	CSWRQPASYEQYF
TRBJ2-7	many	TRBV7-9	NA	CASSLVDRNYEQYF
TRBJ2-5	NA	TRBV4-1	TRBD1	CASSQAALRIGTGGGQETQYF